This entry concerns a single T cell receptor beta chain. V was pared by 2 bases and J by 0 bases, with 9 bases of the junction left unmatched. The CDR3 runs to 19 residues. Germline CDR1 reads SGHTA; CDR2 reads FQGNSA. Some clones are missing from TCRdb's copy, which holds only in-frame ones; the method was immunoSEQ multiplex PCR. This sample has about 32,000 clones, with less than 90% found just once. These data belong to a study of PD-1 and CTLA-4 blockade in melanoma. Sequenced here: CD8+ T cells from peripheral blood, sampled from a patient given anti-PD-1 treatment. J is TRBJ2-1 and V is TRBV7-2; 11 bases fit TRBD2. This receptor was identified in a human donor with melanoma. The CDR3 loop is CASSLTLAGVPSSYNEQFF. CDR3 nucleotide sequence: TGTGCCAGCAGCTTAACACTAGCGGGGGTTCCCAGCTCCTACAATGAGCAGTTCTTC.